These 12 T cell receptor beta chains originate from one sample sequenced in a study of CD8 T cells in ankylosing spondylitis. TCRdb used MiXCR to reprocess the 5' RACE reads, holding one entry per CDR3 protein. Here the sample spans 90,000 to 100,000 distinct CDR3 sequences, almost 8.5% being singletons. Material: blood, either unsorted or a sorted T cell fraction (not recorded which). All receptors derive from a male donor with ankylosing spondylitis or in good health (not recorded which).

This chain uses TRBV7-2 with TRBJ2-3, with 8 bases lining up with TRBD1. The V gene's germline CDR1 is SGHTA and CDR2 FQGNSA. The junction had 7 bases not matched to a gene; V was cut back by 4 bases and J by 1 base. There are 16 residues in the CDR3. CDR3 DNA sequence: TGTGCCAGCAGCTCACAGGGGGGTCGTGGCACAGATACGCAGTATTTT. Its translation: CASSSQGGRGTDTQYF. Together with reference TRBV7-2 and TRBJ2-3, the CDR3 gives the full variable domain: GAGVSQSPSNKVTEKGKDVELRCDPISGHTALYWYRQSLGQGLEFLIYFQGNSAPDKSGLPSDRFSAERTGGSVSTLTIQRTQQEDSAVYLCASSSQGGRGTDTQYFGPGTRLTVL.

This clonotype was seen ten or more times. The chain recombines TRBV7-8 with TRBJ1-4; 7 positions agree with TRBD1. CDR3 length: 15 residues. Losses at the gene ends were 5 bases for V and 3 bases for J; bases not matched to a gene: 6. Germline values: CDR1 SGHVS, CDR2 FQNEAQ. This chain's CDR3 is CASSTQGRSNEKLFF. In DNA form, the CDR3 reads TGTGCCAGCAGCACACAGGGGAGGTCTAATGAAAAACTGTTTTTT.

This clonotype was seen repeatedly, ten times or more. The chain employs TRBV5-1 and TRBJ1-5; 12 nucleotides align to TRBD1. Germline V gene sequence: CDR1 SGHRS, CDR2 YFSETQ. There are 15 residues in the CDR3. The trim removed 0 bases at V and 11 bases at J, leaving 6 bases unmatched. The CDR3 sequence: CASSLAGTGGETQHF. CDR3 nucleotides: TGCGCCAGCAGCTTGGCAGGGACAGGGGGCGAGACCCAGCATTTT.

This clonotype was detected many times. The CDR3 loop is CASSLYSGETQYF. The CDR3 nucleotides read TGTGCCAGCAGCCTATATAGCGGGGAGACCCAGTACTTC. V is TRBV3-1 and J is TRBJ2-5; 7 bases map to TRBD2. The CDR3 loop spans 13 amino acids. Germline V lookup: CDR1 LGHDT, CDR2 YNNKEL (reference sequence). Trimming took 4 bases from V and 5 from J; bases not matched to a gene: 4.

In DNA, the CDR3 is TGTGCCAGCTCACCACGGGACAGGGTGGGCGAGCAGTACTTC. It codes for CASSPRDRVGEQYF. The rearrangement joins TRBV18 to TRBJ2-7; TRBD1 matches 9 bases. The germline V gene encodes CDR1 KGHSH and CDR2 LQKENI. J gave up 6 bases and V 1 base, and 4 bases lay outside the gene matches. The CDR3 runs to 14 residues.

The chain carries TRBV21-1 and TRBJ2-3; the table's TRBD2 call for D was not verified on the DNA. TRBV21-1 is annotated as a pseudogene. The CDR3 is made up of 16 amino acids. The CDR3 reads CASSKAQRGGRDTQYF. CDR3 DNA: TGTGCCAGCAGCAAAGCGCAGCGGGGGGGGCGAGATACGCAGTATTTT.

The rearrangement links TRBV30 to TRBJ2-3, with 7 bases lining up with TRBD1. CDR1 GTSNPN and CDR2 SVGIG come from the germline V gene (reference sequence). J was trimmed by 10 bases and V by 5 bases; bases with no gene match: 6. This CDR3 comprises 11 residues. The CDR3 DNA is TGTGCCTGGGGAACAGGGGCTCCGCAGTATTTT. Protein sequence: CAWGTGAPQYF.

This clonotype was found a few times. V is TRBV20-1 and J is TRBJ2-3, with 8 bases that match TRBD2. The length of the CDR3 is 14 residues. The trim removed 6 bases at V and 4 bases at J, leaving 9 bases unmatched. Germline V gives CDR1 DFQATT, CDR2 SNEGSKA (reference sequence). The CDR3: CSAPLAGQSDTQYF. The CDR3 DNA is TGCAGTGCACCCTTAGCGGGGCAATCAGATACGCAGTATTTT.

This clonotype was seen more than once but under ten times. CDR3 in DNA: TGTGCCAGCAGCCAAAATGGACTAGCGGGTATGGTGTCCCAGTACTTC. Residues: CASSQNGLAGMVSQYF. This chain connects TRBV7-2 to TRBJ2-5, with 11 bases identical to TRBD2. V shed 5 bases, J shed 9 bases, and the junction held 14 bases outside the gene matches. The CDR3 runs to 16 residues. Germline CDR1 and CDR2: SGHTA and FQGNSA.

The table lists this clonotype with many counts. This chain links TRBV18 with TRBJ2-5; D perhaps matches TRBD2 (5 bases). Deletions cut 6 bases from V and 1 base from J, with 9 bases between. Germline V lookup: CDR1 KGHSH, CDR2 LQKENI. This CDR3 is built from 13 residues. CDR3 in DNA: TGTGCCAGCTCCCGGGGAACCCAAGAGACCCAGTACTTC. Translating it yields CASSRGTQETQYF.

This clonotype appeared once. A read error may explain this, as a much larger clone is one base away. V usage is TRBV12-3 or TRBV12-4 and J usage is TRBJ1-2; no clear D. The CDR3 sequence is 16 residues long. This chain's CDR3 is CASSLASGGLGLGYIF. The CDR3, as DNA: TGTGCCAGCAGTTTAGCCTCGGGAGGCCTTGGGCTTGGCTACATCTTC.

This clonotype came up many times. This chain's CDR3 is CASSVLPRPLSGELFF. DNA of the CDR3: TGTGCCAGCAGCGTCCTCCCTAGGCCTCTGTCCGGGGAGCTGTTTTTT. The chain joins TRBV7-6 to TRBJ2-2; no clear D gene. The CDR3 runs 16 residues. Trimming took 5 bases from V and 6 from J, leaving 19 bases between them. Germline values: CDR1 SGHVS, CDR2 FNYEAQ. The variable domain in full, completed from reference TRBV7-6 and TRBJ2-2, reads GAGVSQSPRYKVTKRGQDVALRCDPISGHVSLYWYRQALGQGPEFLTYFNYEAQQDKSGLPNDRFSAERPEGSISTLTIQRTEQRDSAMYRCASSVLPRPLSGELFFGEGSRLTVL.